This TCR beta chain was recorded in a study of human thymus T cells. Surgeons resected thymus tissue during corrective heart surgery. Immunologically healthy infants in Finland undergoing congenital heart defect surgery were the donors. Repertoires were generated with immunoSEQ multiplex PCR, while TCRdb's copy carries only in-frame clones and drops some. This repertoire shows 100,000 to 150,000 clones, around 94% found once; its top ten account for around 0.025%. The germline gives CDR1 SGHRS, CDR2 YFSETQ. The CDR3 sequence is 13 residues long. V shed 3 bases and J shed 7 bases, with 13 bases lying between them.

The sequenced material came from thymus tissue. This TCR was sampled from a boy under two years old with a congenital heart defect but otherwise immunologically healthy. This rearrangement joins TRBV5-1 to TRBJ1-1; D might be TRBD1 (5 bases). CDR3 coding DNA: TGCGCCAGCAGCTCGAAGGGACGGAGTGAAGCTTTCTTT. This translates into CASSSKGRSEAFF.